The 13 T cell receptor beta chains in this list originate from one sample, sequenced in a study of blood T cell repertoires in COVID-19. Sequencing used immunoSEQ multiplex PCR; TCRdb keeps in-frame clones, though not all of them. The data show some 71,000 clones, with less than 85% seen just once and about 14% held by the top ten. Sample: peripheral blood. Source of these receptors: a man aged 50-60 years with COVID-19, enrolled during active disease.

The genes are TRBV2 and TRBJ2-1; D is uncertain. Looked up from germline, CDR1 is SNHLY and CDR2 is FYNNEI. The CDR3 is made up of 12 amino acids. The V end lost 4 bases, the J end lost 1 base, and 2 bases lay between the germline ends. The CDR3 bases are TGTGCCAGCAGTGTATCCTACAATGAGCAGTTCTTC. Translating gives CASSVSYNEQFF.

The V and J genes are TRBV4-1 and TRBJ2-1, with 14 bases fitting TRBD2. The CDR3 runs 17 residues. The trim removed 0 bases at V and 4 bases at J, leaving 2 bases unmatched. Germline V lookup: CDR1 MGHRA, CDR2 YSYEKL. The CDR3 bases are TGCGCCAGCAGCCAAGAGACTAGCGGGGGGGTGTACAATGAGCAGTTCTTC. Residues: CASSQETSGGVYNEQFF.

This chain joins TRBV13 and TRBJ2-7; a weak D match, TRBD2 (5 bases). This CDR3 has 14 residues. V lost 0 bases, J lost 2 bases, and 8 bases lay in between. Germline V lookup: CDR1 PRHDT, CDR2 FYEKMQ (reference sequence). CDR3 region: CASSLGRGPYEQYF. The CDR3 coding sequence is TGTGCCAGCAGCTTAGGTCGAGGGCCCTACGAGCAGTACTTC.

The rearrangement links TRBV24-1 to TRBJ1-1, with D unresolved. Germline V lookup: CDR1 KGHDR, CDR2 SFDVKD. This CDR3 contains 14 residues. Trimming removed 2 bases at V and 0 bases at J, with 6 bases between. The CDR3 sequence is CATSDYPVNTEAFF. CDR3 nucleotides: TGTGCCACCAGTGATTATCCGGTGAACACTGAAGCTTTCTTT.

This chain uses TRBV29-1 with TRBJ2-1; D gene ambiguous. Germline V gene data show CDR1 as SQVTM and CDR2 as ANQGSEA. V was shortened by 6 bases and J by 4 bases, with 10 bases between the two germline ends. The CDR3 contains 12 residues. CDR3 amino acids: CSVQGEYNEQFF. DNA of the CDR3: TGCAGCGTACAAGGAGAGTACAATGAGCAGTTCTTC.

A few counts support this clone. CDR3: CASSLDRANEKLFF. The CDR3 coding sequence is TGTGCCAGCAGCTTAGACAGGGCTAATGAAAAACTGTTTTTT. The chain links TRBV7-9 to TRBJ1-4; possibly TRBD1 for D (6 bases). The V end lost 1 base, the J end lost 3 bases, and 6 bases lay between the germline ends. The germline CDR1 and CDR2 sequences are SEHNR and FQNEAQ (reference sequence). The CDR3 loop spans 14 amino acids.

The rearrangement joins TRBV6-2 or TRBV6-3 to TRBJ2-7; 10 nucleotides align to TRBD1. The CDR3 is 17 residues long. The junction had 9 bases not matched to a gene; V was cut back by 3 bases and J by 1 base. Germline V gives CDR1 MNHEY, CDR2 SVGEGT. In nucleotides, the CDR3 is TGTGCCAGCAGTTATAAGGACAGGGGGAGCCGTTCCTACGAGCAGTACTTC. Encoded protein: CASSYKDRGSRSYEQYF.

This chain joins TRBV7-9 and TRBJ2-6, with D maybe TRBD2 (7 bases). Per germline, CDR1 SEHNR and CDR2 FQNEAQ (reference sequence). V was cut by 8 bases and J by 0 bases, with 17 bases left in between. The CDR3 has 17 residues. Written as DNA, the CDR3 is TGTGCCAGCCGCTCCAGGGAGGGGGTCTCTGGGGCCAACGTCCTGACTTTC. Protein sequence: CASRSREGVSGANVLTF.

The chain has TRBV5-1 and TRBJ2-3; D may be TRBD1 (6 bases). V shed 1 base and J shed 3 bases, with 12 bases lying between them. The germline gives CDR1 SGHRS, CDR2 YFSETQ. CDR3 length equals 15 residues. For the CDR3, the DNA is TGCGCCAGCAGCTTGCGGCCCCAGGGGACAGATACGCAGTATTTT. Translated, it gives CASSLRPQGTDTQYF.

The V gene is TRBV6-5, the J gene TRBJ1-6; D uncertain. V was shortened by 2 bases and J by 7 bases, with 6 bases between the two germline ends. The CDR3 extends over 13 amino acids. The germline CDR1 and CDR2 sequences are MNHEY and SVGAGI. The DNA of the CDR3 is TGTGCCAGCAGTTACAGGGAGAATTCACCCCTCCACTTT. Protein: CASSYRENSPLHF.

In its sample, this clone was seen a few times. The chain carries TRBV6-6 and TRBJ1-5; D not certain. V was shortened by 6 bases and J by 4 bases, with 10 bases between the two germline ends. Germline assignment: CDR1 MNHNY and CDR2 SVGAGI (reference sequence). This CDR3 has 13 amino acids. CDR3 residues: CASRRVSNQPQHF. CDR3 DNA: TGTGCCAGCAGACGGGTTTCAAATCAGCCCCAGCATTTT.

This clone was seen just once. This sequence joins TRBV4-1 and TRBJ1-6, with D hard to call. Per germline, CDR1 MGHRA and CDR2 YSYEKL. V lost 0 bases and J lost 6, with 6 bases in between. CDR3 length: 14 amino acids. The CDR3 reads CASSQDIPNSPLHF. The CDR3 coding sequence is TGCGCCAGCAGCCAAGATATCCCTAATTCACCCCTCCACTTT.

The chain is built from TRBV30 and TRBJ2-7; possible D gene TRBD2, 7 bases. The V gene's germline CDR1 is GTSNPN and CDR2 SVGIG (reference sequence). This CDR3 has 14 residues. Trimming stripped 3 bases from V and 1 base from J, with 13 bases between. Here the CDR3 DNA reads TGTGCCTGGAGCCACGGGGGGCATTCCTACGAGCAGTACTTC. Translation gives CAWSHGGHSYEQYF.